Listed here are 25 T cell receptor beta chains from one sample, sequenced in a study of blood T cell repertoires in COVID-19. Only in-frame clones appear in the TCRdb table, and some are missing; sequencing was by immunoSEQ multiplex PCR. The data show 350,000 to 450,000 clones, 70% to 90% seen once. Input material: PBMCs or T cells enriched from blood (not recorded which). All receptors derive from a middle-aged man in a cohort exposed to, infected with or recovered from COVID-19 (not recorded which).

V gene TRBV7-9 combines with J gene TRBJ2-5, with 11 positions matching TRBD1. The CDR3 is 15 residues long. The junction had 8 bases not matched to a gene; V was cut back by 6 bases and J by 5 bases. Germline V gene lookup returns CDR1 SEHNR and CDR2 FQNEAQ (reference sequence). The CDR3 loop is CASRRTGGGFETQYF. CDR3 nucleotide sequence: TGTGCCAGCAGACGGACAGGGGGCGGTTTTGAGACCCAGTACTTC. The whole variable domain, remainder taken from reference TRBV7-9 and TRBJ2-5, is DTGVSQNPRHKITKRGQNVTFRCDPISEHNRLYWYRQTLGQGPEFLTYFQNEAQLEKSRLLSDRFSAERPKGSFSTLEIQRTEQGDSAMYLCASRRTGGGFETQYFGPGTRLLVL.

The chain uses TRBV2 and TRBJ2-5; D not resolved. The CDR3 is 11 amino acids. Germline CDR1 SNHLY, CDR2 FYNNEI. V shed 0 bases and J shed 10 bases, with 6 bases lying between them. In nucleotides, the CDR3 is TGTGCCAGCAGTGAAGCTCTGTTCCAGTACTTC. It is translated as CASSEALFQYF. The full variable domain, rest sourced from reference TRBV2 and TRBJ2-5, is EPEVTQTPSHQVTQMGQEVILRCVPISNHLYFYWYRQILGQKVEFLVSFYNNEISEKSEIFDDQFSVERPDGSNFTLKIRSTKLEDSAMYFCASSEALFQYFGPGTRLLVL.

The chain links TRBV10-3 to TRBJ2-3; TRBD2 matches at 14 bases. This CDR3 has 15 amino acids. Trimming removed 8 bases from V and 4 bases from J; junction bases left unmatched: 5. In germline, CDR1 is ENHRY, CDR2 SYGVKD. The CDR3 here is CAIRTSGRLPDTQYF. CDR3 DNA: TGTGCCATCCGGACTAGCGGGAGGTTGCCAGATACGCAGTATTTT.

This rearrangement joins TRBV18 to TRBJ1-1, with a tentative D call TRBD1 (5 bases). The CDR3 has 15 amino acids. CDR1 is KGHSH, CDR2 LQKENI, per germline. The ends were cut back, 2 bases at V and 0 bases at J, with 10 bases in the middle. In DNA form, the CDR3 reads TGTGCCAGCTCACCAGGGCAGGGCCTGAACACTGAAGCTTTCTTT. It codes for CASSPGQGLNTEAFF. The entire variable domain, with the rest obtained from reference TRBV18 and TRBJ1-1, is as follows: NAGVMQNPRHLVRRRGQEARLRCSPMKGHSHVYWYRQLPEEGLKFMVYLQKENIIDESGMPKERFSAEFPKEGPSILRIQQVVRGDSAAYFCASSPGQGLNTEAFFGQGTRLTVV.

This clone was observed once. The V gene is TRBV7-6, the J gene TRBJ1-2; TRBD1 is a possible D gene (5 bases). V was pared by 4 bases and J by 8 bases, with 14 bases between. Germline values: CDR1 SGHVS, CDR2 FNYEAQ. CDR3 length equals 13 residues. The CDR3 is CASSSDSINGYTF. In DNA form, the CDR3 reads TGTGCCAGCAGCTCTGACAGCATTAACGGCTACACCTTC. The whole variable domain, remainder taken from reference TRBV7-6 and TRBJ1-2, is GAGVSQSPRYKVTKRGQDVALRCDPISGHVSLYWYRQALGQGPEFLTYFNYEAQQDKSGLPNDRFSAERPEGSISTLTIQRTEQRDSAMYRCASSSDSINGYTFGSGTRLTVV.

The CDR3 DNA reads TGTGCCAGCAGTACCGCACAGGGTTACGAGCAGTACTTC. Translated, it gives CASSTAQGYEQYF. The genes are TRBV27 and TRBJ2-7; weak D call: TRBD1 (6 bases). This CDR3 contains 13 residues. Germline V gene lookup returns CDR1 MNHEY and CDR2 SMNVEV (reference sequence). V gave up 5 bases and J gave up 4 bases, with 12 bases separating them.

CDR3 residues: CSVEQGRDRGGEQYF. For the CDR3, the DNA is TGCAGCGTTGAACAGGGCCGGGACAGGGGGGGTGAGCAGTACTTC. The V gene is TRBV29-1, the J gene TRBJ2-7, with 11 nucleotides matching TRBD1. CDR3 length: 15 amino acids. The J segment lost 7 bases and the V segment lost 2 bases, leaving 10 bases of the junction unmatched. CDR1 and CDR2 (germline): SQVTM, ANQGSEA.

V and J are TRBV5-1 and TRBJ2-6; 11 bases fit TRBD1. The ends lost 0 bases at V and 0 bases at J; junction bases unmatched: 5. This CDR3 region has 19 residues. The germline V gene encodes CDR1 SGHRS and CDR2 YFSETQ. The DNA for the CDR3 is TGCGCCAGCAGCTTGGCTGGGACAGGGGGAAGCTCTGGGGCCAACGTCCTGACTTTC. It specifies CASSLAGTGGSSGANVLTF.

The CDR3 loop is CASSLVSTNTGELFF. CDR3 sequence (DNA): TGTGCCAGCAGCTTGGTCTCGACAAACACCGGGGAGCTGTTTTTT. The genes are TRBV5-5 and TRBJ2-2; D not certain. The CDR3 consists of 15 residues. The V end was cut by 0 bases, the J end by 2 bases, with 8 bases between. Germline loops: CDR1 SGHKS, CDR2 YYEKEE (reference sequence).

The chain recombines TRBV19 with TRBJ2-3; 7 nucleotides match TRBD1. The CDR3 is 15 residues long. Losses at the gene ends were 4 bases for V and 11 bases for J; bases not matched to a gene: 15. Germline V gene lookup returns CDR1 LNHDA and CDR2 SQIVND (reference sequence). The CDR3 DNA is TGTGCCAGTAGTAGACCGTGGACTGGTCAGGGGGAGCAGTATTTT. It is translated as CASSRPWTGQGEQYF. The full variable domain, completed using reference TRBV19 and TRBJ2-3, is DGGITQSPKYLFRKEGQNVTLSCEQNLNHDAMYWYRQDPGQGLRLIYYSQIVNDFQKGDIAEGYSVSREKKESFPLTVTSAQKNPTAFYLCASSRPWTGQGEQYFGPGTRLTVL.

V is TRBV3-1 (or the pseudogene TRBV3-2) and J is TRBJ2-3; 10 bases line up with TRBD2. Trimming took 3 bases from V and 1 from J; bases not matched to a gene: 7. This CDR3 comprises 17 residues. Germline CDR1 and CDR2: LGHDT and YNNKEL (reference sequence). The CDR3 here is CASSHRLAGRGTDTQYF. DNA of the CDR3: TGTGCCAGCAGCCACCGACTAGCGGGTAGGGGCACAGATACGCAGTATTTT.

The chain joins TRBV9 to TRBJ2-2; TRBD2 matches 9 bases. After removal of 1 base from V and 2 bases from J, the junction contained 3 bases not matched to a gene. The germline CDR1 and CDR2 sequences are SGDLS and YYNGEE. The CDR3 has 16 residues. CDR3 sequence reads: CASSVLAGLNTGELFF. CDR3 sequence (DNA): TGTGCCAGCAGCGTACTAGCGGGACTTAACACCGGGGAGCTGTTTTTT.

As DNA, the CDR3 is TGTGCCATCAGTGAGTCTACAGGGGACGCTGTCTATGGCTACACCTTC. It is translated as CAISESTGDAVYGYTF. The chain uses TRBV10-3 and TRBJ1-2; 7 positions agree with TRBD1. Germline values: CDR1 ENHRY, CDR2 SYGVKD. V was clipped by 0 bases and J by 4 bases; unmatched bases: 8. CDR3 length: 16 amino acids.

The chain has TRBV5-6 and TRBJ1-6, with 7 positions matching TRBD1. J gave up 6 bases and V 4 bases, and 10 bases lay outside the gene matches. There are 16 residues in the CDR3. CDR1 is SGHDT, CDR2 YYEEEE, per germline. CDR3 loop: CASSNQQGSGNSPLHF. In DNA form, the CDR3 reads TGTGCCAGCAGCAACCAACAGGGGTCGGGTAATTCACCCCTCCACTTT.

This chain connects TRBV19 to TRBJ1-2, with D tentatively TRBD1 (6 bases). V lost 6 bases and J lost 6, with 14 bases in between. CDR3 size: 13 residues. CDR1 is LNHDA, CDR2 SQIVND, per germline (reference sequence). CDR3 sequence reads: CASRQQGRHGYTF. The DNA for the CDR3 is TGTGCCAGTAGACAACAGGGCCGGCATGGCTACACCTTC.

The chain couples TRBV19 to TRBJ2-1; the match to TRBD1 covers 10 bases. This CDR3 has 16 residues. V dropped 1 base and J dropped 7; count of bases not matched to a gene: 7. CDR1 is LNHDA and CDR2 is SQIVND in the germline V gene (reference sequence). The CDR3 sequence: CASSIARDRGRNEQFF. In DNA, the CDR3 is TGTGCCAGTAGTATAGCAAGGGACAGGGGTCGGAATGAGCAGTTCTTC.

V is TRBV30 and J is TRBJ2-3, with 13 bases that match TRBD2. Germline CDR1 reads GTSNPN; CDR2 reads SVGIG (reference sequence). The CDR3 sequence is 18 residues long. With 0 bases clipped from V and 5 bases from J, the junction kept 11 bases outside the gene matches. The CDR3 reads CAWSVLGILAGGVDTQYF. The CDR3, as DNA: TGTGCCTGGAGTGTCTTGGGGATACTAGCGGGAGGGGTAGATACGCAGTATTTT.

This clone was picked up one time. This chain links TRBV10-3 with TRBJ2-1; 11 bases agree with TRBD2. The J segment lost 7 bases and the V segment lost 3 bases, leaving 5 bases of the junction unmatched. The length of the CDR3 is 15 residues. The germline gives CDR1 ENHRY, CDR2 SYGVKD. The CDR3 sequence: CAISEGTSGTNEQFF. For the CDR3, the DNA is TGTGCCATCAGTGAAGGGACTAGCGGTACTAATGAGCAGTTCTTC.

The chain employs TRBV9 and TRBJ1-2; D gene ambiguous. The CDR3 extends over 14 amino acids. V was cut by 4 bases and J by 2 bases, with 12 bases left in between. CDR1 is SGDLS and CDR2 is YYNGEE in the germline V gene. The CDR3 is CASSPGQVNYGYTF. CDR3 DNA: TGTGCCAGCAGCCCCGGCCAGGTGAACTATGGCTACACCTTC.

CDR3 amino acids: CASSPGTTNEQYF. As DNA, the CDR3 is TGCGCCAGCAGCCCGGGAACCACTAACGAGCAGTACTTC. The chain recombines TRBV5-1 with TRBJ2-7, with D maybe TRBD2 (5 bases). CDR1 is SGHRS, CDR2 YFSETQ, per germline. The CDR3 length is 13 residues. Trimming pared 4 bases from V and 5 bases from J, leaving 13 bases between.

This clone showed up just once. The chain has TRBV5-6 and TRBJ2-5; TRBD2 matches at 7 bases. Germline trimming cut 4 bases from V and 2 bases from J; bases unmatched to any gene: 8. The CDR3 is made up of 15 amino acids. CDR1 SGHDT and CDR2 YYEEEE come from the germline V gene. The CDR3 region is CASSQPGLTQETQYF. CDR3 coding DNA: TGTGCCAGCAGCCAACCGGGACTAACACAAGAGACCCAGTACTTC.

This clone was counted once. The chain employs TRBV27 and TRBJ2-1, with TRBD2 as a possible D gene (5 bases). The germline V gene encodes CDR1 MNHEY and CDR2 SMNVEV (reference sequence). The CDR3 loop spans 14 amino acids. Trimming stripped 6 bases from V and 12 bases from J, with 21 bases between. The CDR3 here is CASSLARVGGWQFF. The CDR3 coding sequence is TGTGCCAGCAGCCTAGCCCGGGTGGGTGGGTGGCAGTTCTTC.

In the case of this clone: Here the CDR3 omits its conserved ending phenylalanine or tryptophan, so a read error is the likely source. No DNA is shown, since the ends of the CDR3 on it are uncertain; the CDR3 is the one TCRdb lists. The chain recombines TRBV28 with TRBJ2-7; the table calls TRBD1, which could not be checked here. The CDR3 spans 13 amino acids, including both terminal residues. Germline V CDR1 and CDR2: MDHEN, SYDVKM. Here the CDR3 reads CASSFDRGRIGVI.

The chain recombines TRBV27 with TRBJ1-6; D possibly corresponds to TRBD1 (6 bases). Trimming took 5 bases from V and 9 from J, leaving 8 bases between them. In germline, CDR1 is MNHEY, CDR2 SMNVEV (reference sequence). There are 12 residues in the CDR3. For the CDR3, the DNA is TGTGCCAGCAGTCAGGACAGTTCACCCCTCCACTTT. Protein: CASSQDSSPLHF.

This rearrangement joins TRBV4-1 to TRBJ2-3; D call uncertain. The CDR3 spans 15 residues. With 1 base removed from V and 2 bases from J, the gap between germline ends came to 10 bases. Germline CDR1 and CDR2: MGHRA and YSYEKL. The CDR3 here is CASSQGTEPTDTQYF. In DNA form, the CDR3 reads TGCGCCAGCAGCCAAGGCACAGAACCCACAGATACGCAGTATTTT.